The entry that follows covers one TCR beta chain sequence. What antigen it recognizes has not been identified. The record originates from a study of cytomegalovirus exposure and HLA in healthy donors (dated by TCRdb to about 2017). Describing the broader study: An earlier analysis of roughly 500 of the donors reported 276 Gb of sequence data and approximately 110 million unique TCR beta sequences from approximately 180 million T cells. About 330 gigabases of sequencing data and around 80 million unique TCR sequences made up an early release that covered under 750 HLA-typed donors. The genetic ancestry cluster associated with self-reported Caucasian donors included roughly 84% of the roughly 410 genotyped donors. The study was designed to test whether signatures of past pathogen exposure could be identified by cataloging public T cell receptors. The study used immunosequencing to profile the T cell repertoires of some 600 subjects and linked those repertoires to cytomegalovirus serostatus. Besides the first cohort of under 700 subjects, a separate validation cohort made up of 95 to 150 different subjects was used. To predict cytomegalovirus infection status, the study brought together high-throughput TCR immunosequencing, statistical association of individual TCRs with disease status, and machine learning. A later analysis re-examined previously published TCR beta repertoires from more than 650 donors and added high-resolution HLA genotyping to investigate patterns of TCR occurrence. Rather than drawing on any new phenotypic data, the later analysis identified candidate immune exposures from TCR beta sequences and the way those sequences occurred across donors. An earlier analysis of more than 450 of the donors used high-throughput TCR beta sequencing to judge whether each TCR beta V gene segment behaved as functional or pseudogenic. Donor age, sex, ethnicity and CMV serostatus were compiled alongside the repertoire data. A later genetic analysis took genome-wide SNP genotypes for 398 of the 666 donors and used that subset as a discovery cohort. Every repertoire in the discovery cohort had been generated on one and the same sequencing platform. HLA typing included class I and class II loci at four-digit resolution. Typing coverage differed by locus: A, B, C, DRB1 and DQB1 were typed in about 620-630 donors, DQA1 in 500 to 550, DPA1 in 600 to 610, and DPB1 in around 490. Roughly 5 DR-DQ haplotypes were handled as single units for association and clustering, since linkage in the cohort was strong. Across approximately 400 genotyped donors of the cohort, an average of 235,054 unique TCR beta nucleotide sequences per donor were sequenced, and approximately 19% of those sequences were non-productive. Results and caveats for the whole study, not just this receptor: A few of the identified cytomegalovirus-associated TCR beta chains were confirmed in vitro to be specific for cytomegalovirus antigens. When HLA alleles, especially DR and DQ, strongly co-occurred, TCR associations were difficult to assign to individual alleles. A total of 150 to 200 TCR beta chains were listed by the study as associated with cytomegalovirus. In a later analysis, most CMV-associated TCR beta chains were found to appear HLA-restricted, with HLA associations seemingly driven largely by CMV exposure. In a later analysis, 16,951 TCR beta sequences were associated with specific HLA alleles at a false discovery rate of 0.05. The only immune exposure information available for the cohort was CMV serostatus. In both the original and validation cohorts, the classifier was reported to diagnose cytomegalovirus status with high specificity and sensitivity. A later analysis found that TCR association rates varied across HLA loci, with DRB1 alleles showing the most associated TCRs and HLA-C alleles the fewest. A later analysis found that HLA-associated TCR beta chains were more clonally expanded and had lower generation probabilities than equally common non-associated chains. It was suggested by the authors that the approach could potentially be generalized to other disease states and immunological phenotypes. In a later genetic analysis, fewer N-insertions in productive TCRs were reported among donors in an Asian-associated ancestry cluster than the roughly 700-donor mean. An earlier analysis of roughly 570 of the donors showed that most TCR beta V segments appeared in productive rearrangements either about 90% or about 30% of the time, which broadly matched IMGT annotations. The sequencing pipeline was judged likely to have produced a cluster of highly shared sequence variants as a technical artifact. In this cohort, only TCR beta chains were sequenced, and detectable features were limited by the absence of alpha or paired-chain data. Correlated functional status among segregating V segments might reflect linkage disequilibrium, but an unknown experimental factor could not be ruled out. Sequencing depth was assumed to be roughly uniform across donors in the presence/absence analyses, though that assumption may not hold. In a later genetic analysis, a missense DCLRE1C variant was associated with V-gene and J-gene trimming of TCR beta chains, and the association was replicated in an independent cohort. A further reported finding was that TCR beta sequences accurately predicted the HLA-A and HLA-B alleles for most subjects in the first cohort. According to a later analysis, parvovirus B19, influenza, CMV and Epstein-Barr virus appeared linked to several top co-occurrence clusters. Most TCR sequences were observed very rarely across donors, whereas some public TCRs were present in many individuals. Because HLA typing was unavailable for some donors at each locus, only the typed subset was used in association tests. The earlier analysis of 450 to 700 of the donors excluded seventeen rarely observed V segments, including chromosome 9 orphons, because counts were too low.

The cohort consisted of hundreds of healthy bone marrow donors. Cohort members were all nominally healthy when sampled, although unrecorded immune exposures were likely present. The donor tested CMV seronegative, placing the donor among the 350 to 400 seronegative members of the cohort. Each donor provided a peripheral blood sample, and peripheral blood mononuclear cells were used for TCR beta sequencing. The Qiagen DNeasy Blood Extraction Kit was used to extract genomic DNA from the blood cell samples. Libraries came from the immunoSEQ multiplex PCR assay. For the multiplex PCR, a mixture combining 60 forward primers for TCR Vbeta segments and 13 reverse primers for TCR Jbeta segments was used. The CDR3 region of rearranged TCR beta genes was amplified from genomic DNA with a multiplex PCR assay. The Illumina HiSeq System was used to sequence the amplified TCR beta libraries as 87-base-pair reads. The authors processed their data as follows. A later analysis tallied approximately 87 million unique TCR beta chains across the 700 or so repertoires, and some 10 million of those chains were shared by two or more donors. Raw reads were error-corrected and collapsed into unique sequences with a nearest-neighbor algorithm that merged closely related sequences to remove PCR and sequencing errors. V, D and J gene segments were assigned by aligning CDR3 sequences to IMGT reference sequences. For a sequence to be retained, a match of at least six nucleotides to both a V gene segment and a J gene segment was required. A rearrangement counted as productive if the CDR3 had no stop codons and remained in frame with V and J, and every other rearrangement counted as non-productive. Following IMGT convention, CDR3 was defined as the stretch from the second conserved V-encoded cysteine to the conserved J-encoded phenylalanine. In an earlier analysis of 500 to 650 of the donors, sequences lacking an unambiguous match to a single V gene segment were excluded. In an earlier analysis of several hundred of the donors, V segments were called functional above 56.7% productive rearrangements and were called segregating when the between-donor standard deviation exceeded 5%. A statistical classification framework was developed to diagnose cytomegalovirus status using the catalog of TCR beta chain sequences. In a later analysis, V and J genes were assigned by comparing TCR nucleotide sequences against IMGT/GENE-DB human TR gene sequences. The TCRdist pipeline was used in a later analysis to assign CDR3 sequences and most-parsimonious VDJ recombination scenarios. In a later analysis, each TCR beta chain was defined by its CDR3 amino acid sequence together with its V-gene family, and reads lacking a unique V-gene family were excluded. In a later analysis, 550 to 650 highly shared, low-generation-probability nucleotide sequences were removed to address suspected cross-contamination and a sequencing artifact. In a later analysis, a clonal expansion index was calculated for each public chain from normalized within-repertoire ranks of inferred template counts. In a later analysis, generation probabilities were computed with a VDJ recombination model fitted to out-of-frame rearrangements, and the resulting probabilities were checked against IGoR. In a later analysis, hypergeometric tests were used to score TCR-TCR, TCR-HLA and TCR-CMV co-occurrence, with a repertoire-size bias correction applied to TCR pairs. A later analysis estimated false discovery rates by permuting HLA or CMV assignments 20 times. In a later analysis, co-occurring TCRs were grouped using DBSCAN, with TCRdist sequence similarity added in when clustering inside HLA-allele-positive subsets. Repertoires with fewer than 30,000 or more than 120,000 public chains were left out of co-occurrence clustering, as were a few repertoires with anomalous nucleotide sharing. This immuneACCESS table, as held by TCRdb, lists in-frame sequences with V and J called but not all clones. Of the missing ones, under half trace to an unresolved V gene in checked studies; the others have no known cause. V and J calls and clone size follow that table, whereas D and trimming were derived from the DNA. The sample's table covers some 89,000 clones. Roughly 3.5% of the sample lies in the top ten.

Sequences were obtained from PBMCs. This TCR derives from a woman under 40 in good health and CMV-seronegative.

The CDR3 amino acid sequence is: CASRFLAGADYNEQFF. The DNA is TGCGCCAGCAGATTTCTAGCGGGGGCTGACTACAATGAGCAGTTCTTC. The chain couples TRBV5-1 to TRBJ2-1; 10 middle bases align to TRBD2. There are 16 amino acids in the CDR3, from cysteine to phenylalanine inclusive. This entry keeps only the CDR3 DNA: 48 bases, framed from base 1. V and J are trimmed by 5 bases and 3 bases, and the gene matches miss 8 bases of the junction. Looking up the germline V gene yields CDR1 SGHRS and CDR2 YFSETQ.